What follows are 14 T cell receptor beta chains derived from one specimen sequenced in a study of cytomegalovirus exposure and HLA in healthy donors. The PCR was carried out with 60 Vbeta primers and 13 Jbeta primers. The repertoire was sequenced with immunoSEQ multiplex PCR; TCRdb's copy has only in-frame clones and lacks some. The sample consists of fewer than 120,000 clones, 70% to 85% of them appearing once. Sequencing was carried out using PBMCs. The source of these receptors is a man in his thirties or forties in good health and CMV-seropositive.

The J gene is TRBJ2-3, the V gene TRBV18; D unclear. CDR1 KGHSH and CDR2 LQKENI come from the germline V gene. V lost 6 bases and J lost 0, with 7 bases in between. The CDR3 contains 13 residues. CDR3 amino acids: CASSRPSTDTQYF. The CDR3 DNA is TGTGCCAGCTCCAGGCCTAGCACAGATACGCAGTATTTT.

As regards this clone: One end of the junction varies from germline; a read error may be responsible. This chain uses TRBV7-9 with TRBJ2-7, with D possibly TRBD2 on 6 matching bases. Germline values: CDR1 SEHNR, CDR2 FQNEAQ (reference sequence). The CDR3 is made up of 12 amino acids. In DNA, the CDR3 is TGTTCCAGCAGCTTTTCCGGGGGCGAGCAGTACTTC. It codes for CSSSFSGGEQYF.

J is TRBJ1-1 and V is TRBV5-5; TRBD1 agrees at 9 bases. V lost 4 bases to trimming and J lost 2 bases; unmatched junction nucleotides: 6. The CDR3 extends over 15 amino acids. Germline V gives CDR1 SGHKS, CDR2 YYEKEE (reference sequence). CDR3 loop: CASSPGDRDNTEAFF. CDR3 coding DNA: TGTGCCAGCAGCCCCGGGGACAGGGATAACACTGAAGCTTTCTTT.

This clone was detected a few times. This chain joins TRBV7-9 and TRBJ1-4, with TRBD1 identical over 12 bases. The J segment lost 6 bases and the V segment lost 4 bases, leaving 3 bases of the junction unmatched. Per germline, CDR1 SEHNR and CDR2 FQNEAQ (reference sequence). The CDR3 spans 15 residues. DNA for the CDR3: TGTGCCAGCAGCTCAGGGACAGGGGGCCATGAAAAACTGTTTTTT. Protein: CASSSGTGGHEKLFF.

The chain carries TRBV7-2 and TRBJ2-1; tentatively, D is TRBD1 (6 bases). Between the trimmed V and J ends, which lost 3 bases and 9 bases, there was a span of 18 bases. CDR3 length equals 15 residues. Germline V gene lookup returns CDR1 SGHTA and CDR2 FQGNSA. CDR3 residues: CASSFRDTGVSEQFF. The CDR3 nucleotides are TGTGCCAGCAGCTTTCGGGACACTGGGGTCAGTGAGCAGTTCTTC.

This chain joins TRBV19 and TRBJ1-5, with 10 bases identical to TRBD1. V was clipped by 6 bases and J by 5 bases; unmatched bases: 7. CDR1 is LNHDA, CDR2 SQIVND, per germline (reference sequence). The CDR3 spans 15 residues. CDR3 nucleotide sequence: TGTGCCAGTAGACACGGACAGGGGGTATATCAGCCCCAGCATTTT. It translates to CASRHGQGVYQPQHF.

V and J are TRBV30 and TRBJ2-1; TRBD1 might be the D (6 bases). With 4 bases removed from V and 4 bases from J, the gap between germline ends came to 17 bases. The CDR3 totals 15 residues. The V gene's germline CDR1 is GTSNPN and CDR2 SVGIG (reference sequence). The CDR3 region has the DNA TGTGCCTGGAAGCTCGGATGGACAGCGTACAATGAGCAGTTCTTC. Its protein product is CAWKLGWTAYNEQFF.

This clone has a single count. J is TRBJ1-6 and V is TRBV6-6; 7 positions match TRBD1. The J segment lost 11 bases and the V segment lost 0 bases, leaving 4 bases of the junction unmatched. The germline V gene encodes CDR1 MNHNY and CDR2 SVGAGI (reference sequence). This CDR3 comprises 14 residues. As DNA, the CDR3 is TGTGCCAGCAGTTACTCGGGGACAGAACCACCCCTCCACTTT. It encodes CASSYSGTEPPLHF.

V usage is TRBV19 and J usage is TRBJ1-4; 8 bases align to TRBD1. The CDR3 totals 14 residues. The germline V gene encodes CDR1 LNHDA and CDR2 SQIVND (reference sequence). After removal of 4 bases from V and 5 bases from J, the junction contained 3 bases not matched to a gene. The CDR3 reads CASSTRQGNEKLFF. CDR3 DNA: TGTGCCAGTAGTACCCGACAGGGGAATGAAAAACTGTTTTTT.

CDR3 amino acids: CASSFGRGSSGANVLTF. For the CDR3, the DNA is TGTGCCAGCAGTTTCGGGAGGGGGTCTTCTGGGGCCAACGTCCTGACTTTC. The gene calls are TRBV27 and TRBJ2-6, with 8 bases matching TRBD2. Losses at the gene ends were 3 bases for V and 1 base for J; bases not matched to a gene: 5. The germline V gene encodes CDR1 MNHEY and CDR2 SMNVEV (reference sequence). This CDR3 comprises 17 residues. The variable domain in full, completed from reference TRBV27 and TRBJ2-6, reads EAQVTQNPRYLITVTGKKLTVTCSQNMNHEYMSWYRQDPGLGLRQIYYSMNVEVTDKGDVPEGYKVSRKEKRNFPLILESPSPNQTSLYFCASSFGRGSSGANVLTFGAGSRLTVL.

The V and J genes are TRBV7-7 and TRBJ2-7; TRBD1 agrees at 7 bases. From germline, CDR1 is SSHAT and CDR2 FNYEAQ (reference sequence). The V gene end was trimmed by 0 bases and the J gene end by 2 bases; junction bases not matched to a gene: 10. This CDR3 has 17 residues. CDR3 protein: CASSLAGRDRAPYEQYF. The CDR3 DNA is TGTGCCAGCAGCTTAGCGGGACGAGACAGGGCGCCCTACGAGCAGTACTTC.

In its sample, this clone was seen a few times. Other DNA sequences within the sample encode an identical CDR3. V is TRBV19 and J is TRBJ1-2, with D perhaps TRBD1 (5 bases). V dropped 6 bases and J dropped 4 bases, with 9 bases sitting between them. Germline loops: CDR1 LNHDA, CDR2 SQIVND (reference sequence). The CDR3 extends over 12 amino acids. CDR3 sequence (DNA): TGTGCCAGTAGGACGGGGGGCTATGGCTACACCTTC. Translation: CASRTGGYGYTF. Using reference TRBV19 and TRBJ1-2 for the parts outside the CDR3, the full variable domain is DGGITQSPKYLFRKEGQNVTLSCEQNLNHDAMYWYRQDPGQGLRLIYYSQIVNDFQKGDIAEGYSVSREKKESFPLTVTSAQKNPTAFYLCASRTGGYGYTFGSGTRLTVV.

This clone was counted a few times. V usage is TRBV19 and J usage is TRBJ2-6; D is possibly TRBD1 (6 bases). In germline, CDR1 is LNHDA, CDR2 SQIVND (reference sequence). The CDR3 length is 14 residues. V was pared by 8 bases and J by 1 base, with 9 bases between. The CDR3 is CASQQGSGANVLTF. The CDR3 region has the DNA TGTGCCAGTCAACAGGGTTCTGGGGCCAACGTCCTGACTTTC. Drawing the rest from reference TRBV19 and TRBJ2-6, the complete variable domain is DGGITQSPKYLFRKEGQNVTLSCEQNLNHDAMYWYRQDPGQGLRLIYYSQIVNDFQKGDIAEGYSVSREKKESFPLTVTSAQKNPTAFYLCASQQGSGANVLTFGAGSRLTVL.

The genes are TRBV28 and TRBJ2-1; 8 bases match TRBD2. The trim removed 4 bases at V and 4 bases at J, leaving 15 bases unmatched. This CDR3 spans 18 amino acids. Germline loops: CDR1 MDHEN, CDR2 SYDVKM. In nucleotides, the CDR3 is TGTGCCAGCAGTTCCACAGGGTTCCGGGGGGGAAATTACAATGAGCAGTTCTTC. Its protein is CASSSTGFRGGNYNEQFF.